This note documents a single T cell receptor (beta chain) sequence. These data originate in a study of identifying expanded T cells in peripheral blood. The CDR3 sequence is 16 residues long. TCRdb keeps only in-frame clones here, not all; method: immunoSEQ multiplex PCR. The table shows 81,000 or so clones, with 80% to 85% occurring only once. Sequencing was performed on blood. This chain uses TRBV21-1 with TRBJ1-1. TRBV21-1 is termed a pseudogene. This clonotype originated in a person between 18 and 75 years old in good health. The CDR3 nucleotides are TGTGCCAGCAGCCCCGGGACCTTCTTTCGAAACACTGAAGCTTTCTTT. It specifies CASSPGTFFRNTEAFF.